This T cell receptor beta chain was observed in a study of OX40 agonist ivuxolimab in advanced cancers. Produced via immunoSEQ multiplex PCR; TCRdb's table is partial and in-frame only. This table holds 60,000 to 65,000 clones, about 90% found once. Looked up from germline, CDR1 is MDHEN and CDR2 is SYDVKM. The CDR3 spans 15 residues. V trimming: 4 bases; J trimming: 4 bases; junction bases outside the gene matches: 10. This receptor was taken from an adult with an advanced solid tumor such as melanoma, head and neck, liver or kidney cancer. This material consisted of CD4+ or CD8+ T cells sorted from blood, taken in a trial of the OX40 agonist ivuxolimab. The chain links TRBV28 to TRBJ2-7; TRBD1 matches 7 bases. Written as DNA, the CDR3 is TGTGCCAGCAGTTCACTGACAGGGTCCGGGTACGAGCAGTACTTC. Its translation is CASSSLTGSGYEQYF.